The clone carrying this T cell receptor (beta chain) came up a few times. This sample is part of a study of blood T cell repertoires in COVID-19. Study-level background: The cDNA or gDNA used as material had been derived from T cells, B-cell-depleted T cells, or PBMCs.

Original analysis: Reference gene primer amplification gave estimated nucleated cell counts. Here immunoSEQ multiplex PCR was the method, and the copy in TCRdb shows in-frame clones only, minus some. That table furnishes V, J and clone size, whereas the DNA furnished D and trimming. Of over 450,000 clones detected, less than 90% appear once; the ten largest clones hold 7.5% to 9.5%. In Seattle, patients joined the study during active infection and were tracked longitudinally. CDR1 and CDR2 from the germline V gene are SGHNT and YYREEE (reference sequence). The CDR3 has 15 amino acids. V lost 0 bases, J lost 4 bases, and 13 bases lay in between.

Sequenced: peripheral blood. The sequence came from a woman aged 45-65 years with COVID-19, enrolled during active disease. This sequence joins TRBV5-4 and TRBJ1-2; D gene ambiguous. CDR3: CASSLGRGLGYGYTF. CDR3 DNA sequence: TGTGCCAGCAGCTTGGGAAGAGGGCTAGGCTATGGCTACACCTTC.